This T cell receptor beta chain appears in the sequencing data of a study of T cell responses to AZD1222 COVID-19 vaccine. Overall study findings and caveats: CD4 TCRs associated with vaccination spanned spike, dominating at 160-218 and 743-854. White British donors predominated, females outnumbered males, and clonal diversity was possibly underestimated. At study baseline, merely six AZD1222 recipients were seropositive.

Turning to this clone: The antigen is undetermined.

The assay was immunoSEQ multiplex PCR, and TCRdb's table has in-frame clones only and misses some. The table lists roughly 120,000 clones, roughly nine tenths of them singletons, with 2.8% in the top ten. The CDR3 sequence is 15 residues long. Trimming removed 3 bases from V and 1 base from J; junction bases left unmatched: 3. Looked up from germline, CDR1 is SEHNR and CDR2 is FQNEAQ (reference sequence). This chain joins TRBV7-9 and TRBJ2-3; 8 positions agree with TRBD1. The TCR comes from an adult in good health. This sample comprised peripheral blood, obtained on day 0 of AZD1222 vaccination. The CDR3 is CASSFGQGRTDTQYF. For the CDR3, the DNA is TGTGCCAGCAGCTTTGGACAGGGCCGCACAGATACGCAGTATTTT.